This T cell receptor beta chain was found in a study of T cell clonality in common variable immunodeficiency. The study, taken as a whole, reports: Authors noted CVID clonality's cause needs subpopulation repertoire sequencing.

Both groups were predominantly of Caucasian heritage. This clone was counted many times. Its matching antigen is unknown. The read ends 3 residues before the CDR3 terminus; that terminus is restored from the germline J gene. TCRdb keeps only in-frame clones here, not all; method: immunoSEQ multiplex PCR. Found here are over 45,000 clones, no singletons; the ten largest cover roughly 2%. Per the germline V gene, CDR1 is MNHEY and CDR2 is SVGEGT. V was pared by 6 bases and J by 5 bases, with 10 bases of the junction left unmatched. The CDR3 loop spans 16 amino acids. The chain is built from TRBV6-2 or TRBV6-3 and TRBJ2-5; the match to TRBD2 covers 12 bases. This TCR was recovered from a person aged 18 to 75 in good health. Sequencing was carried out using peripheral blood mononuclear cells. CDR3 bases read: TGTGCCAGCAGAGTACTAGCGGGGGGATCCCGGGAGACC. Residues: CASRVLAGGSRET. The full CDR3 protein is CASRVLAGGSRETQYF.